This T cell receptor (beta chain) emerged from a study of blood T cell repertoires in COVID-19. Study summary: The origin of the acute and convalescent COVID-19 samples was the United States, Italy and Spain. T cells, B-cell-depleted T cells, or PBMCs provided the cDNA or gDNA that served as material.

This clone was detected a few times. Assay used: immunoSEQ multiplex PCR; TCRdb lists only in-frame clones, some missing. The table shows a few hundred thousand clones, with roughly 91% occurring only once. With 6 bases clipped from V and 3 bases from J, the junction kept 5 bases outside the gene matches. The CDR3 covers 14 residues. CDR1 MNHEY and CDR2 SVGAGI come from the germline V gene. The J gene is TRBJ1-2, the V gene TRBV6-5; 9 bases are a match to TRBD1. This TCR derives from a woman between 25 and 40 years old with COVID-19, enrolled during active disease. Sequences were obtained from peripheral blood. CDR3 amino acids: CASRGDREDYGYTF. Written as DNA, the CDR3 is TGTGCCAGCAGGGGGGACAGGGAAGACTATGGCTACACCTTC.